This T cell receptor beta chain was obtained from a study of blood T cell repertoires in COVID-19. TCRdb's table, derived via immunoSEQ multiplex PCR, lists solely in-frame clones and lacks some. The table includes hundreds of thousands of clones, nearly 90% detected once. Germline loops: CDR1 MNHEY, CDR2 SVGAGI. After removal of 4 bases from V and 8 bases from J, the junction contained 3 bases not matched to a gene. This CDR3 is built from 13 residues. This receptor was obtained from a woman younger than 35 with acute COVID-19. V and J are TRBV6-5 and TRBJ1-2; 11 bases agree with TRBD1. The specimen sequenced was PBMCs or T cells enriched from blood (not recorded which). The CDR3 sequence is CASSSGTGGGYTF. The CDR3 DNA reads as TGTGCCAGCAGTTCCGGGACAGGGGGAGGCTACACCTTC.